Shown below are 4 T cell receptor beta chains from a single sample sequenced in a study of cytomegalovirus exposure and HLA in healthy donors. PCR amplification relied on 60 Vbeta primers (plus 13 Jbeta primers). Only in-frame clones appear in the TCRdb table, and some are missing; sequencing was by immunoSEQ multiplex PCR. The table lists approximately 170,000 clones, approximately 80% of them singletons. The sequencing input was PBMCs. The source is a male donor in good health and CMV-seronegative.

The count of this clone is one. The rearrangement joins TRBV7-7 to TRBJ2-1; 9 bases line up with TRBD2. After removal of 4 bases from V and 15 bases from J, the junction contained 7 bases not matched to a gene. Germline V lookup: CDR1 SSHAT, CDR2 FNYEAQ (reference sequence). This CDR3 is 12 amino acids long. For the CDR3, the DNA is TGTGCCAGCAGCTCCTTAGCGGGGGAGGTGTTCTTC. Translation gives CASSSLAGEVFF.

This clone was seen only once. V gene TRBV28 combines with J gene TRBJ2-2, with a possible D match to TRBD2 (6 bases). V lost 5 bases and J 7 bases, leaving 8 bases between the germline ends. This CDR3 has 12 residues. From germline, CDR1 is MDHEN and CDR2 SYDVKM. This chain's CDR3 is CASSGGVGELFF. The CDR3 nucleotides are TGTGCCAGCAGTGGCGGGGTCGGGGAGCTGTTTTTT.

This chain joins TRBV28 and TRBJ2-3; TRBD1 is a possible D gene (5 bases). CDR3 size: 13 residues. V shed 5 bases and J shed 2 bases, with 8 bases lying between them. The V gene's germline CDR1 is MDHEN and CDR2 SYDVKM. The CDR3, as DNA: TGTGCCAGCAGTAGGGGTAACACAGATACGCAGTATTTT. It encodes CASSRGNTDTQYF. Together with reference TRBV28 and TRBJ2-3, the CDR3 gives the full variable domain: DVKVTQSSRYLVKRTGEKVFLECVQDMDHENMFWYRQDPGLGLRLIYFSYDVKMKEKGDIPEGYSVSREKKERFSLILESASTNQTSMYLCASSRGNTDTQYFGPGTRLTVL.

The chain couples TRBV6-1 to TRBJ1-1; D gene uncertain. Trimming cost V 5 bases and J 5 bases, with 12 bases left between them. From germline, CDR1 is MNHNS and CDR2 SASEGT. CDR3 length: 13 amino acids. This chain's CDR3 is CASSIGRDTEAFF. The CDR3 region has the DNA TGTGCCAGCAGTATAGGGCGGGATACTGAAGCTTTCTTT.